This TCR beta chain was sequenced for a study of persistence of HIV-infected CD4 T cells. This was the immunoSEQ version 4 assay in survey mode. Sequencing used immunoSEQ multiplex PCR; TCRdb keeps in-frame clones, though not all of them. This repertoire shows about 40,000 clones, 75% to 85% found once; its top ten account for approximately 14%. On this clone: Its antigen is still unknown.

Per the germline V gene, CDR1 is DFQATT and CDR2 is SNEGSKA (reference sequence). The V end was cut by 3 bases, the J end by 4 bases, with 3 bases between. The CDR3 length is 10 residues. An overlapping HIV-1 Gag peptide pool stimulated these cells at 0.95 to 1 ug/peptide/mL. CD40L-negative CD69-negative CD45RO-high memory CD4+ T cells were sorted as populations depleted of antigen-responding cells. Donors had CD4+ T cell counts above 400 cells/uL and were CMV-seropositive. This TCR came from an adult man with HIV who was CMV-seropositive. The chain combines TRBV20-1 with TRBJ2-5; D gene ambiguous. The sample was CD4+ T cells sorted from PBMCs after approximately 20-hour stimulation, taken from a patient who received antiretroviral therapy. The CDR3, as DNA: TGCAGTGCTAGGAGAGAGACCCAGTACTTC. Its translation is CSARRETQYF.